One T cell receptor beta chain is described in this entry. Libraries were prepared by immunoSEQ multiplex PCR; TCRdb keeps only in-frame clonotypes and omits some of them. The sample includes about 190,000 clones, roughly 87% seen only once; the top ten take roughly 6.6%. CDR3 size: 13 residues. V shed 4 bases and J shed 3 bases, with 9 bases lying between them. The germline V gene encodes CDR1 GTSNPN and CDR2 SVGIG (reference sequence). This entry belongs to a study of blood T cell repertoires in COVID-19. Whole-study context: Sites in the United States, Italy and Spain provided acute and convalescent COVID-19 samples. The analysed material was cDNA or gDNA that came from T cells, B-cell-depleted T cells, or PBMCs.

The sequence was collected from a woman in her thirties or forties with acute or convalescent COVID-19. V gene TRBV30 combines with J gene TRBJ2-2, with a possible D match to TRBD1 (5 bases). The sample consisted of peripheral blood. The CDR3 here is CAWTRQYTGELFF. Here the CDR3 DNA reads TGTGCCTGGACCCGACAGTACACCGGGGAGCTGTTTTTT.